This TCR beta chain originates from a study of CD8 T cells in Susac syndrome. The RNA, about 0.5 to 1 ug, was put through reverse transcription using random hexamers. TCRdb redid the calling of the immunoSEQ multiplex PCR reads with MiXCR, one entry per CDR3 protein. There are approximately 160,000 distinct CDR3 sequences in the sample; about 90% occur only once, and under 0.085% lies in the top ten. V lost 0 bases and J 5 bases, leaving 15 bases between the germline ends. The germline CDR1 and CDR2 sequences are SGDLS and YYNGEE. This CDR3 region has 15 residues. The receptor was isolated from a human donor in good health. Sequencing was carried out using CD4+ T cells from PBMCs. The V call is TRBV9, the J call TRBJ2-7; tentative D call: TRBD2 (5 bases). The CDR3 sequence: CASSVDGSVPDEQYF. CDR3 nucleotide sequence: TGTGCCAGCAGCGTAGATGGGAGTGTCCCCGACGAGCAGTACTTC.